This T cell receptor beta chain was profiled in a study of neurological immune-mediated disorders. Findings and caveats of the study: Private repertoires in all groups were suggested by the absence of shared CDR3 amino acid sequences among expanded clones across subjects. Expansion of TCR clones was greatest in HTLV-1-associated myelopathy and smallest in multiple sclerosis, where it fell below that of healthy controls.

The germline gives CDR1 MNHNS, CDR2 SASEGT. Trimming removed 3 bases at V and 4 bases at J, with 7 bases between. The CDR3 covers 14 residues. TCRdb reanalysed the 5' RACE reads using MiXCR and keeps one entry per CDR3 protein. The profile covers about 57,000 distinct CDR3 sequences, with 10% to 15% appearing a single time and around a tenth taken by the ten largest. This clonotype was detected ten times or more. The antigen is undetermined. Input material: PBMCs. The chain links TRBV6-1 to TRBJ1-6; no reliable D call. This sequence was found in a woman aged 60 to 75 with HTLV-1-associated myelopathy (HAM/TSP). The DNA for the CDR3 is TGTGCCAGCAGTGACTGGCAGTATAATTCACCCCTCCACTTT. Amino acid sequence: CASSDWQYNSPLHF.